This T cell receptor (beta chain) was retrieved from a study of blood T cell repertoires in COVID-19. Looking at the study overall: Sites across the United States, Italy and Spain contributed samples from acute and convalescent COVID-19.

The CDR3 sequence is 14 residues long. The germline V gene encodes CDR1 LGHDT and CDR2 YNNKEL (reference sequence). The ends were cut back, 7 bases at V and 3 bases at J, with 16 bases in the middle. Clones were sequenced by immunoSEQ multiplex PCR, and TCRdb holds only the in-frame ones, with some missing. In the table there are 150,000 or so clones, around four fifths of which are singletons. The study recruited people aged roughly 18 to 95 years across 20 to 30 US areas. This TCR came from a woman in her forties or fifties in a cohort exposed to, infected with or recovered from COVID-19 (not recorded which). What was sequenced was PBMCs or T cells enriched from blood (not recorded which). The genes are TRBV3-1 (or the pseudogene TRBV3-2) and TRBJ2-7; TRBD2 is a possible D gene (5 bases). CDR3: CASNGLAPDYEQYF. CDR3 nucleotides: TGTGCCAGCAATGGCCTAGCCCCGGACTACGAGCAGTACTTC.